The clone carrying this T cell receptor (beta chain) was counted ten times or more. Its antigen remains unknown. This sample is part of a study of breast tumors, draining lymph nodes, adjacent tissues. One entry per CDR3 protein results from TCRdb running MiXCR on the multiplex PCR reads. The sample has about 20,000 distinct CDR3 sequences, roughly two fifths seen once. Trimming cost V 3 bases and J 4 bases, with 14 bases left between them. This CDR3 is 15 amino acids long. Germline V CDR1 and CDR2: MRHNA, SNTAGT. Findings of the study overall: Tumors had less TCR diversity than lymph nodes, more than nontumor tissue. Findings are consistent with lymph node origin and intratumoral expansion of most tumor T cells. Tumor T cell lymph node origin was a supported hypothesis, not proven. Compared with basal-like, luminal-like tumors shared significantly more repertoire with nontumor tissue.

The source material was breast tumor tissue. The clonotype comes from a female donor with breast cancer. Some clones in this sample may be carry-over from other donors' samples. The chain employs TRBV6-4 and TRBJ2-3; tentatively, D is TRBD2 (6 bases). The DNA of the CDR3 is TGTGCCAGCAGTGAGGCTAGCGCGTCCCCAGATACGCAGTATTTT. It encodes CASSEASASPDTQYF.